This T cell receptor beta chain was recorded in a study of control samples from healthy donors and cancer patients (dated by TCRdb to 2019 to 2021). The method was the immunoSEQ multiplex PCR assay. TCRdb obtained this table from immuneACCESS and retained in-frame rearrangements with V and J assigned. These tables miss some clones; where compared with another copy, unresolved V genes account for less than half of the shortfall, and the remainder is unexplained. The sample table contains fewer than 200,000 clones; only one count was recorded for approximately 94% of them. The ten largest make up 14% of the sample. Notes on this clone: It lacks a known antigen. One base away there is no much larger clone; base qualities are not given.

Sequences SGHTA (CDR1) and FQGNSA (CDR2) are obtained from the germline V gene. The CDR3 covers 15 residues, taking in both the cysteine and the phenylalanine. Just CDR3 DNA is preserved here, 45 bases in frame from base 1. Relative to germline, V is 5 bases shorter and J is 0 bases shorter, with 11 bases between their ends. The source is a man aged 55 to 69 with colorectal cancer. The sequence links TRBV7-2 to TRBJ1-3; the D segment could be TRBD1, given 6 matching bases. Input material: PBMCs. CDR3 reads: CASSPRTDSGNTIYF. The bases read TGTGCCAGCAGCCCCCGGACAGACTCTGGAAACACCATATATTTT.